The 6 T cell receptor beta chains in this list originate from one sample, sequenced in a study of T cells in Graves' hyperthyroidism and ophthalmopathy. Regions amplified from RNA transcripts were the TCR beta CDR3 regions. HTBI primers were the set used in a first-round RT-PCR of the TCR CDR3. TCRdb processed the multiplex PCR reads anew with MiXCR; each CDR3 protein has one entry. The sample has 540,000 or so distinct CDR3 sequences, 15% to 17% seen once. Sequenced: blood. The source is a woman in her 30s with Graves' hyperthyroidism.

The rearrangement joins TRBV14 to TRBJ1-3, with unresolved D. V was shortened by 2 bases and J by 3 bases, with 11 bases between the two germline ends. CDR1 and CDR2 (germline): SGHDN, FVKESK. The CDR3 length is 15 residues. The CDR3 sequence: CASSQRTGNGNTIYF. Written as DNA, the CDR3 is TGTGCCAGCAGCCAACGGACGGGCAATGGAAACACCATATATTTT.

The chain carries TRBV11-3 and TRBJ2-1; D possibly corresponds to TRBD2 (5 bases). In germline, CDR1 is SGHNT, CDR2 YENEEA. The CDR3 loop spans 13 amino acids. V lost 5 bases and J 7 bases, leaving 12 bases between the germline ends. In DNA form, the CDR3 reads TGTGCCAGCAGCCATACGACGGGGAATGAGCAGTTCTTC. This codes for CASSHTTGNEQFF.

The CDR3 region has the DNA TGTGCCATCACGGCCGGGGTTGGCGGCTACACCTTC. This translates into CAITAGVGGYTF. This chain links TRBV10-3 with TRBJ1-2; D is uncertain. Germline loops: CDR1 ENHRY, CDR2 SYGVKD. This CDR3 spans 12 amino acids. The V and J ends lost 7 bases and 8 bases respectively, with 14 bases between them.

The CDR3 is CASSSQETGEIYSNQPQHF. DNA of the CDR3: TGCGCCAGCAGCTCCCAAGAGACAGGGGAGATATATAGCAATCAGCCCCAGCATTTT. This chain joins TRBV5-1 and TRBJ1-5; 8 nucleotides match TRBD1. The length of the CDR3 is 19 residues. In germline, CDR1 is SGHRS, CDR2 YFSETQ. The trim removed 3 bases at V and 0 bases at J, leaving 14 bases unmatched.

This clonotype was counted at least ten times. This chain joins TRBV7-6 and TRBJ1-6; D gene unclear. CDR3 length equals 12 residues. Trimming removed 2 bases at V and 8 bases at J, with 4 bases between. Per germline, CDR1 SGHVS and CDR2 FNYEAQ. In DNA, the CDR3 is TGTGCCAGCAGCTTAAGCGATTCACCCCTCCACTTT. Protein product: CASSLSDSPLHF.

The chain recombines TRBV5-5 with TRBJ1-1, with TRBD1 as a possible D gene (6 bases). Deletions cut 4 bases from V and 1 base from J, with 11 bases between. CDR3 length: 14 amino acids. CDR1 is SGHKS and CDR2 is YYEKEE in the germline V gene (reference sequence). This chain's CDR3 is CASSGWTANTEAFF. The CDR3, as DNA: TGTGCCAGCAGCGGGTGGACAGCGAACACTGAAGCTTTCTTT.